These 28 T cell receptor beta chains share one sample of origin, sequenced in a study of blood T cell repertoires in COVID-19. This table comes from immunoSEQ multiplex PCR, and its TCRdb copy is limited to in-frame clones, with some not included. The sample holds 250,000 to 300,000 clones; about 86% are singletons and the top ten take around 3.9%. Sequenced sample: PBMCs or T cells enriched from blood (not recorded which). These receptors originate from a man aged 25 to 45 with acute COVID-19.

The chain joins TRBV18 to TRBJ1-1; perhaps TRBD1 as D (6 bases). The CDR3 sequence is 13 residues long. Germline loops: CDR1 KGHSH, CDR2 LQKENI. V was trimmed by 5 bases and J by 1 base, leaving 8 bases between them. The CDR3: CASSTGQNTEAFF. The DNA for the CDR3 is TGTGCCAGCTCAACGGGACAGAACACTGAAGCTTTCTTT.

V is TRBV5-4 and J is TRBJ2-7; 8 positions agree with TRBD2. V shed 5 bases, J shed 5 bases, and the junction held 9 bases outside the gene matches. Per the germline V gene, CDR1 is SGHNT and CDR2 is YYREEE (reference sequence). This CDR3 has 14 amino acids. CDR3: CASRMSGSVNEQYV. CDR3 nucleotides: TGTGCCAGCAGGATGAGCGGGAGTGTCAACGAGCAGTACGTC.

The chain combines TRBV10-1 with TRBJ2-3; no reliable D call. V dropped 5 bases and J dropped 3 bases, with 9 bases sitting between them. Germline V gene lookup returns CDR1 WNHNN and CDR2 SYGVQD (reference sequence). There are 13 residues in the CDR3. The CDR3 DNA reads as TGCGCCAGCAGTCACATGGCAACAGATACGCAGTATTTT. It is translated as CASSHMATDTQYF.

The CDR3 sequence: CASRPGLVTDTQYF. The CDR3 bases are TGTGCCAGCCGACCGGGACTAGTGACAGATACGCAGTATTTT. The chain uses TRBV10-3 and TRBJ2-3; 8 positions agree with TRBD2. This CDR3 contains 14 residues. Per the germline V gene, CDR1 is ENHRY and CDR2 is SYGVKD. Germline trimming cut 10 bases from V and 3 bases from J; bases unmatched to any gene: 9.

CDR3 in amino acids: CASSPGGLTGELFF. The CDR3 coding sequence is TGTGCCAGTAGCCCAGGGGGCCTCACCGGGGAGCTGTTTTTT. The rearrangement links TRBV19 to TRBJ2-2; TRBD1 matches at 8 bases. Germline loops: CDR1 LNHDA, CDR2 SQIVND (reference sequence). V was pared by 6 bases and J by 4 bases, with 4 bases of the junction left unmatched. The CDR3 runs to 14 residues.

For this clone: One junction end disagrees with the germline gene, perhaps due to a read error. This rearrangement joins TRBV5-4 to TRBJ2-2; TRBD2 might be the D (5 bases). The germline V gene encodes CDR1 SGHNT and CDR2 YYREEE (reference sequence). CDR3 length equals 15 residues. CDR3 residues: CASSFIDGNAGELFF. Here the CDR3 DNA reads TGTGCCAGCAGCTTTATAGACGGGAACGCCGGGGAGCTGTTTTTT.

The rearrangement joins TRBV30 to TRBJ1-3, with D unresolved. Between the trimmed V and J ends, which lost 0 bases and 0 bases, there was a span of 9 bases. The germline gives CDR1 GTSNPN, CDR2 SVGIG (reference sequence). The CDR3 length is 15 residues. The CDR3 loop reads CAWSVRAFSGNTIYF. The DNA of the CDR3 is TGTGCCTGGAGTGTACGCGCGTTCTCTGGAAACACCATATATTTT.

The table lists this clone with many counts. The CDR3 nucleotides are TGTGCCAGCAGTCCATTCCGGGATGCAGGGGCAGAGCAGTACGTC. The encoded protein is CASSPFRDAGAEQYV. The chain recombines TRBV14 with TRBJ2-7; possible D gene TRBD1, 6 bases. The CDR3 covers 15 residues. Trimming shortened V by 6 bases and J by 7 bases, and 22 bases separated the two germline ends. Germline V gene lookup returns CDR1 SGHDN and CDR2 FVKESK.

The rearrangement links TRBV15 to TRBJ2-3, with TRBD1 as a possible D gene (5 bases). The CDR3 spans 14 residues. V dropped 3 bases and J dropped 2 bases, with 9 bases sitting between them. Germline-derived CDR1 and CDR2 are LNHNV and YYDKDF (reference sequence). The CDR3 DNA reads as TGTGCCACCAGCAGCTCAGGGCTCACAGATACGCAGTATTTT. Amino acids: CATSSSGLTDTQYF.

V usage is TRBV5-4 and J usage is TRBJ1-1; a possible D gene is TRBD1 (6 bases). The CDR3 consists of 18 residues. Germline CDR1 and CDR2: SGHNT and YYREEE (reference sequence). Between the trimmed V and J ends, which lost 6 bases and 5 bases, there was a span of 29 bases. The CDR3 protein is CASIGRPGEGPLRTEAFF. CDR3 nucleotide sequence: TGTGCCAGCATCGGGCGCCCAGGGGAAGGCCCCCTTCGTACTGAAGCTTTCTTT.

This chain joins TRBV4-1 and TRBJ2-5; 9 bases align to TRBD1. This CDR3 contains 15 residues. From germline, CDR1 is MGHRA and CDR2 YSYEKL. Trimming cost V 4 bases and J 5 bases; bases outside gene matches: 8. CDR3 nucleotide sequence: TGCGCCAGCAGCCCTCCCGGGACAGGGTTTGAGACCCAGTACTTC. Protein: CASSPPGTGFETQYF.

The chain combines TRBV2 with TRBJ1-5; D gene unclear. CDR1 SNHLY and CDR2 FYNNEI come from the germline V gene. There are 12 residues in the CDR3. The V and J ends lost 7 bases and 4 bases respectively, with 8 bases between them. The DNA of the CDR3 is TGTGCCAGCAAACGGGGAAATCAGCCCCAGCATTTT. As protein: CASKRGNQPQHF.

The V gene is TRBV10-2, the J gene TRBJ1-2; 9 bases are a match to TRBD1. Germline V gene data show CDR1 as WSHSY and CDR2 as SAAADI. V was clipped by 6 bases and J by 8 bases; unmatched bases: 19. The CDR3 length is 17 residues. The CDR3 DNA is TGCGCCAGCAGAGACCCCGCCTCGGGACAGGGAGTAGCGGGCTACACCTTC. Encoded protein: CASRDPASGQGVAGYTF.

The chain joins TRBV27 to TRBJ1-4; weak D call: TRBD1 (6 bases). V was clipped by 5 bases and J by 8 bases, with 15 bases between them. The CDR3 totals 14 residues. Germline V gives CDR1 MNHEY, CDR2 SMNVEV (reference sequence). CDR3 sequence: CASSGRGSREKLFF. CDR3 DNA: TGTGCCAGCAGTGGCAGGGGTTCTCGCGAAAAACTGTTTTTT.

CDR3 coding DNA: TGTGCCAGTAGTATCGTCTATGGGGGGAACTACGAGCAGTACGTC. Translation gives CASSIVYGGNYEQYV. The chain couples TRBV19 to TRBJ2-7; TRBD2 might be the D (6 bases). V shed 3 bases and J shed 3 bases, with 15 bases lying between them. CDR1 is LNHDA and CDR2 is SQIVND in the germline V gene (reference sequence). There are 15 residues in the CDR3.

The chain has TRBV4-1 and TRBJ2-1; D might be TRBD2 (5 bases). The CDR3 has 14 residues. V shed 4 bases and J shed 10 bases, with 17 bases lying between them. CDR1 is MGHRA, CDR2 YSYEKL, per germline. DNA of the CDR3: TGCGCCAGCAGCCCGCGGGTGGAATGGGGAGAGCAGTTCTTC. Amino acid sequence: CASSPRVEWGEQFF.

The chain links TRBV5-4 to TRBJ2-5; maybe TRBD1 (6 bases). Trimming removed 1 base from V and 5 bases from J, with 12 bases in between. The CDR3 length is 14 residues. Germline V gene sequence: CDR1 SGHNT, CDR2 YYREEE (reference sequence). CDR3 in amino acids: CASSLSLQGETQYF. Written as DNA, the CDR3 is TGTGCCAGCAGCTTGTCGCTGCAGGGGGAGACCCAGTACTTC.

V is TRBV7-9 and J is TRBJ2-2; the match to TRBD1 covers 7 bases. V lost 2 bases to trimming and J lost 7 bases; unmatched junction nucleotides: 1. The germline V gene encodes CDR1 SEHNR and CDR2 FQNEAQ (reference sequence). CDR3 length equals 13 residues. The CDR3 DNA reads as TGTGCCAGCAGCTTAACAGGGGTCGGGGAGCTGTTTTTT. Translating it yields CASSLTGVGELFF.

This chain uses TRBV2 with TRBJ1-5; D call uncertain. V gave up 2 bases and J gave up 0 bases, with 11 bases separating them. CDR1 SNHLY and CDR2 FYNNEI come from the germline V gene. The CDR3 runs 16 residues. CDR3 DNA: TGTGCCAGCAGTGAAACCAGGACTCATAGCAATCAGCCCCAGCATTTT. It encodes CASSETRTHSNQPQHF.

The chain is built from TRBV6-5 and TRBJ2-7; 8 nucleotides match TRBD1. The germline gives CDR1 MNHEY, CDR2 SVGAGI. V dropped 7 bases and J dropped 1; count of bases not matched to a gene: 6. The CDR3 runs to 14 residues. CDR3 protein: CASTPTGESYEQYV. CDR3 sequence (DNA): TGTGCCAGCACTCCGACAGGGGAGTCCTACGAGCAGTACGTC.

Written as DNA, the CDR3 is TGTGCCACCAGGGGCGGGAGCTCCTACAATGAGCAGTTCTTC. Its protein product is CATRGGSSYNEQFF. The chain recombines TRBV9 with TRBJ2-1; a weak D match, TRBD2 (7 bases). CDR1 and CDR2 from the germline V gene are SGDLS and YYNGEE. Trimming pared 9 bases from V and 0 bases from J, leaving 13 bases between. The CDR3 is made up of 14 amino acids.

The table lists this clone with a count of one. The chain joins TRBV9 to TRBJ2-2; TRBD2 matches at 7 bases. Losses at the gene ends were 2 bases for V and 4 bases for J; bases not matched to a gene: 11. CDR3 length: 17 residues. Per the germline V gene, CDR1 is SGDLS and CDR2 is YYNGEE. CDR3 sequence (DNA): TGTGCCAGCAGCGTCGAGCCTCCGGGAGGAGGCACCGGGGAGCTGTTTTTT. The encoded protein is CASSVEPPGGGTGELFF. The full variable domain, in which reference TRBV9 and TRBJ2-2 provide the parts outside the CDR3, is DSGVTQTPKHLITATGQRVTLRCSPRSGDLSVYWYQQSLDQGLQFLIQYYNGEERAKGNILERFSAQQFPDLHSELNLSSLELGDSALYFCASSVEPPGGGTGELFFGEGSRLTVL.

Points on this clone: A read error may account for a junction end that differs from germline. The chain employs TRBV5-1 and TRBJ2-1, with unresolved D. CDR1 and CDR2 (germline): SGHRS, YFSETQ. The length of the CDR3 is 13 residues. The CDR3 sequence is CASSLNNYNEQFF. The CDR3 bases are TGTGCCAGCAGCTTGAACAACTACAATGAGCAGTTCTTC.

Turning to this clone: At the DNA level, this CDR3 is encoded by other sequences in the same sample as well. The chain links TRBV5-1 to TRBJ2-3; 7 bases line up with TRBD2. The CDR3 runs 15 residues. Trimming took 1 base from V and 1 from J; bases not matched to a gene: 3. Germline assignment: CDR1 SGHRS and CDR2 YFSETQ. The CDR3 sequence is CASSLRGVGTDTQYF. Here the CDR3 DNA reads TGCGCCAGCAGCTTGCGGGGGGTCGGCACAGATACGCAGTATTTT.

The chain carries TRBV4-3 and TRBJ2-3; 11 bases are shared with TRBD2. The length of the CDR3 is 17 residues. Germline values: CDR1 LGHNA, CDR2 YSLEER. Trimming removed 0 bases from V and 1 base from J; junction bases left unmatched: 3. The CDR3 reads CASSQDLLAGGTDTQYF. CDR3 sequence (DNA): TGCGCCAGCAGCCAAGATTTACTAGCGGGAGGCACAGATACGCAGTATTTT.

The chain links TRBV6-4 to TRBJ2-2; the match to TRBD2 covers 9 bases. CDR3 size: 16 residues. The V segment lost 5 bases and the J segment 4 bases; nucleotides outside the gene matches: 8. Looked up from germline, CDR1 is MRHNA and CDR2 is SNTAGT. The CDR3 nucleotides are TGTGCCAGCAGTCAGAATAGCGGGAGAGTCACCGGGGAGCTGTTTTTT. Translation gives CASSQNSGRVTGELFF.

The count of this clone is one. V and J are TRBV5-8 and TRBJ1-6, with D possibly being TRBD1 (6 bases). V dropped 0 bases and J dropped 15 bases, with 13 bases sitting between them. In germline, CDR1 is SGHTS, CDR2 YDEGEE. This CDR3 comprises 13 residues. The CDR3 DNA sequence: TGTGCCAGCAGCTTGGCAGGGGTGCCAATCCTCCACTTT. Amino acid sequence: CASSLAGVPILHF.

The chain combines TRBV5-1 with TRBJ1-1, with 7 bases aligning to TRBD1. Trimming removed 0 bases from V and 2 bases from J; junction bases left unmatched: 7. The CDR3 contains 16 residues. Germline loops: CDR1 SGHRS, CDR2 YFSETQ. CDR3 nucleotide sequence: TGCGCCAGCAGCTTGGCGCCCGGGACAGAAAACACTGAAGCTTTCTTT. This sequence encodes CASSLAPGTENTEAFF.